Below are 25 T cell receptor beta chains sequenced from a single sample in a study of post-analysis software for immune sequencing data. Overall study results and limits: Patients used a few TRBV segments, including TRBV5-6, TRBV5-1 and TRBV20-1, more often than controls.

These receptors' antigens are unknown. Incorporated into the TCR beta cDNA libraries were unique molecular identifiers, which served to reduce PCR and sequencing biases. TCRdb recomputed calls from the PCR reads with MiXCR, one row per CDR3 protein. This sample has fewer than 850,000 distinct CDR3 sequences, with 25% to 30% found just once. Source material: blood. The receptors were gathered from a girl aged 5 to 17 with multiple sclerosis.

V gene TRBV15 combines with J gene TRBJ1-5; D remains ambiguous. Germline CDR1 reads LNHNV; CDR2 reads YYDKDF (reference sequence). The CDR3 has 12 amino acids. Trimming removed 0 bases from V and 7 bases from J, with 4 bases in between. The chain's CDR3 is CATSRELQPQHF. The CDR3 coding sequence is TGTGCCACCAGCAGAGAATTGCAGCCCCAGCATTTT.

This clonotype was detected ten times or more. The gene calls are TRBV10-3 and TRBJ2-5; possibly TRBD1 or TRBD2 for D (6 bases each). V was trimmed by 5 bases and J by 5 bases, leaving 12 bases between them. The germline V gene encodes CDR1 ENHRY and CDR2 SYGVKD. CDR3 length: 13 residues. The CDR3 DNA reads as TGTGCCATCAGTCCTAGGGGGGAGGAGACCCAGTACTTC. This sequence encodes CAISPRGEETQYF.

This chain connects TRBV29-1 to TRBJ2-3; the match to TRBD2 covers 8 bases. CDR1 and CDR2 from the germline V gene are SQVTM and ANQGSEA. The CDR3 runs 15 residues. V lost 0 bases and J lost 4; bases outside the gene matches: 6. The CDR3 sequence is CSVEEFTSGPDTQYF. For the CDR3, the DNA is TGCAGCGTTGAAGAATTTACTAGCGGCCCAGATACGCAGTATTTT.

The chain combines TRBV20-1 with TRBJ2-7, with D uncertain. V dropped 1 base and J dropped 2 bases, with 15 bases sitting between them. CDR3 size: 15 residues. CDR1 DFQATT and CDR2 SNEGSKA come from the germline V gene (reference sequence). The CDR3 is CSARADITVAYEQYF. The CDR3 DNA is TGCAGTGCTAGAGCCGATATTACGGTTGCCTACGAGCAGTACTTC.

This clonotype was counted many times. The chain joins TRBV7-2 to TRBJ2-1, with D uncertain. The germline V and J ends were trimmed by 1 base and 5 bases, with 9 bases remaining between them. The CDR3 consists of 14 residues. The germline CDR1 and CDR2 sequences are SGHTA and FQGNSA. CDR3 in amino acids: CASSLGPRNNEQFF. The CDR3 bases are TGTGCCAGCAGCTTAGGCCCCCGGAACAATGAGCAGTTCTTC.

V and J are TRBV5-1 and TRBJ1-2; TRBD1 aligns across 12 bases. This CDR3 region has 17 residues. Trimming took 4 bases from V and 1 from J; bases not matched to a gene: 8. Per germline, CDR1 SGHRS and CDR2 YFSETQ. The CDR3 sequence is CASSRRDRGLDNYGYTF. DNA of the CDR3: TGCGCCAGCAGCCGCCGGGACAGGGGGCTGGATAACTATGGCTACACCTTC.

There are a few counts of this clonotype. The chain carries TRBV25-1 and TRBJ1-6; possibly TRBD1 for D (5 bases). Germline CDR1 is MGHDK and CDR2 is SYGVNS. There are 17 residues in the CDR3. Trimming stripped 0 bases from V and 6 bases from J, with 15 bases between. In DNA, the CDR3 is TGTGCCAGCAGTGAATATCGCAGGGAGGGCGTTAATTCACCCCTCCACTTT. Its translation is CASSEYRREGVNSPLHF.

The sample holds many counts of this clonotype. The chain uses TRBV12-3 or TRBV12-4 and TRBJ2-5; D is unresolved. V lost 5 bases, J lost 1 base, and 11 bases lay in between. This CDR3 is built from 14 residues. The CDR3 reads CASSPGLPQETQYF. The DNA for the CDR3 is TGTGCCAGCAGTCCAGGCTTACCCCAAGAGACCCAGTACTTC.

This clonotype was counted between two and nine times. V and J are TRBV6-5 and TRBJ1-2; TRBD1 agrees at 8 bases. The CDR3 runs to 14 residues. The J segment lost 4 bases and the V segment lost 6 bases, leaving 7 bases of the junction unmatched. Germline values: CDR1 MNHEY, CDR2 SVGAGI. The CDR3 reads CASRRRGLAYGYTF. DNA of the CDR3: TGTGCCAGCAGACGCAGGGGGCTCGCCTATGGCTACACCTTC.

This clonotype was seen a few times. V usage is TRBV7-2 and J usage is TRBJ2-3, with a weak D call TRBD1 (5 bases). From germline, CDR1 is SGHTA and CDR2 FQGNSA. The CDR3 covers 15 residues. Trimming stripped 3 bases from V and 3 bases from J, with 13 bases between. CDR3 sequence: CASSFQGMGTDTQYF. CDR3 nucleotide sequence: TGTGCCAGCAGCTTCCAGGGTATGGGGACAGATACGCAGTATTTT. Looking up the rest from reference TRBV7-2 and TRBJ2-3 gives the full variable domain: GAGVSQSPSNKVTEKGKDVELRCDPISGHTALYWYRQSLGQGLEFLIYFQGNSAPDKSGLPSDRFSAERTGGSVSTLTIQRTQQEDSAVYLCASSFQGMGTDTQYFGPGTRLTVL.

This clonotype was seen more than once but under ten times. This chain links TRBV15 with TRBJ1-6; D unclear. The germline CDR1 and CDR2 sequences are LNHNV and YYDKDF (reference sequence). CDR3 length: 14 amino acids. Trimming shortened V by 0 bases and J by 8 bases, and 8 bases separated the two germline ends. The CDR3: CATSREQIHSPLHF. DNA for the CDR3: TGTGCCACCAGCAGAGAACAGATTCATTCACCCCTCCACTTT.

This chain joins TRBV20-1 and TRBJ2-7; 9 positions match TRBD1. This CDR3 is built from 16 residues. V was clipped by 6 bases and J by 4 bases; unmatched bases: 16. CDR1 and CDR2 from the germline V gene are DFQATT and SNEGSKA (reference sequence). In DNA form, the CDR3 reads TGCAGTGCGAAGGTCGAGCGTGGACAGGGGATATACGAGCAGTACTTC. Translated, it gives CSAKVERGQGIYEQYF.

This clonotype was counted between two and nine times. The chain joins TRBV7-8 to TRBJ1-1, with 8 bases aligning to TRBD1. The ends lost 5 bases at V and 5 bases at J; junction bases unmatched: 13. Germline V lookup: CDR1 SGHVS, CDR2 FQNEAQ. CDR3 length: 16 amino acids. This CDR3 reads CASSPRGRVRGTEAFF. Here the CDR3 DNA reads TGTGCCAGCAGCCCCAGGGGGCGCGTAAGGGGTACTGAAGCTTTCTTT.

This clonotype was found a few times. V usage is TRBV27 and J usage is TRBJ2-1; perhaps TRBD2 as D (7 bases). Between the trimmed V and J ends, which lost 2 bases and 6 bases, there was a span of 20 bases. Per germline, CDR1 MNHEY and CDR2 SMNVEV (reference sequence). This CDR3 contains 17 residues. The CDR3 DNA follows: TGTGCCAGCAGTTTACCCCCCGGGGGGCTAGGGAGCAATGAGCAGTTCTTC. Translated, it gives CASSLPPGGLGSNEQFF.

This clonotype was recorded a few times. The chain carries TRBV12-3 or TRBV12-4 and TRBJ1-5, with D perhaps TRBD1 (6 bases). There are 16 residues in the CDR3. V lost 4 bases, J lost 5 bases, and 18 bases lay in between. The CDR3 DNA follows: TGTGCCAGCAGTTCCCAGACAGGTAGAATCTATCAGCCCCAGCATTTT. Its protein is CASSSQTGRIYQPQHF.

This clonotype was observed a handful of times. This chain joins TRBV20-1 and TRBJ2-1; TRBD2 agrees at 10 bases. The CDR3 length is 14 residues. Trimming removed 3 bases from V and 5 bases from J; junction bases left unmatched: 4. Germline assignment: CDR1 DFQATT and CDR2 SNEGSKA (reference sequence). CDR3 DNA sequence: TGCAGTGCTAGTCCTAGCGGGAGACACAATGAGCAGTTCTTC. Encoded protein: CSASPSGRHNEQFF.

This rearrangement joins TRBV20-1 to TRBJ1-5; 7 bases align to TRBD1. The germline CDR1 and CDR2 sequences are DFQATT and SNEGSKA (reference sequence). The J segment lost 0 bases and the V segment lost 5 bases, leaving 1 base of the junction unmatched. This CDR3 spans 13 amino acids. DNA of the CDR3: TGCAGTGCTCAGGGGGATAGCAATCAGCCCCAGCATTTT. This gives the protein CSAQGDSNQPQHF.

The chain couples TRBV27 to TRBJ2-1; the match to TRBD1 covers 9 bases. The J call is uncertain, as TRBJ2-7 better fits the DNA end. Germline CDR1 is MNHEY and CDR2 is SMNVEV (reference sequence). The CDR3 extends over 15 amino acids. The DNA for the CDR3 is TGTGCCAGCATTACCGGGACAGGGTCCTACAATGAGCAGTACTTC. Translated, it gives CASITGTGSYNEQYF.

The chain carries TRBV4-1 and TRBJ1-5, with 8 bases identical to TRBD1. CDR3 length: 18 amino acids. V lost 0 bases to trimming and J lost 4 bases; unmatched junction nucleotides: 11. The germline CDR1 and CDR2 sequences are MGHRA and YSYEKL. The CDR3 spells CASSQERSDRALNQPQHF. The CDR3 bases are TGCGCCAGCAGCCAAGAGAGATCGGACAGGGCATTAAATCAGCCCCAGCATTTT.

This clonotype showed up just a few times. The chain uses TRBV12-3 or TRBV12-4 and TRBJ2-1; 7 nucleotides line up with TRBD2. The CDR3 has 15 amino acids. J gave up 5 bases and V 8 bases, and 12 bases lay outside the gene matches. The CDR3 DNA reads TGTGCCAGCCACGGGCGGGAGCAGATCCACAATGAGCAGTTCTTC. This encodes CASHGREQIHNEQFF.

This clonotype was observed a few times. This chain uses TRBV9 with TRBJ1-1; D unclear. The CDR3 has 14 amino acids. Trimming removed 0 bases at V and 3 bases at J, with 9 bases between. The germline V gene encodes CDR1 SGDLS and CDR2 YYNGEE. CDR3 nucleotides: TGTGCCAGCAGCGTAGGACGGACGGACACTGAAGCTTTCTTT. Translation gives CASSVGRTDTEAFF.

This chain links TRBV7-2 with TRBJ2-5; 10 nucleotides agree with TRBD2. The J call is uncertain, as TRBJ2-7 better fits the DNA end. The CDR3 totals 13 residues. Germline V gene lookup returns CDR1 SGHTA and CDR2 FQGNSA. The CDR3: CASSSRLAGEQYF. The CDR3 coding sequence is TGTGCCAGCAGCTCTAGACTAGCGGGCGAGCAGTACTTC.

The chain is built from TRBV28 and TRBJ2-3; 9 positions agree with TRBD1. This CDR3 is 17 amino acids long. Germline assignment: CDR1 MDHEN and CDR2 SYDVKM. Trimming removed 5 bases from V and 2 bases from J; junction bases left unmatched: 11. In nucleotides, the CDR3 is TGTGCCAGCAGTCCAACCGGGACAGGGACTAACACAGATACGCAGTATTTT. This encodes CASSPTGTGTNTDTQYF.

For this clonotype: A much larger clone differs by one base, so this may be a read error. The chain is built from TRBV15 and TRBJ1-2; D call uncertain. The CDR3 is made up of 11 amino acids. CDR1 is LNHNV and CDR2 is YYDKDF in the germline V gene (reference sequence). The V end was cut by 5 bases, the J end by 5 bases, with 6 bases between. CDR3 loop: CATSQGYGYTF. The CDR3 coding sequence is TGTGCCACCAGCCAAGGGTATGGCTACACCTTC.

This clonotype turned up a few times. The V call is TRBV28, the J call TRBJ2-1; a possible D gene is TRBD2 (6 bases). This CDR3 has 12 amino acids. Germline V gene lookup returns CDR1 MDHEN and CDR2 SYDVKM. The V gene lost 3 bases and the J gene lost 15 bases, with 15 bases spanning the gap. The CDR3: CASSFSREVPFF. Here the CDR3 DNA reads TGTGCCAGCAGTTTTTCGAGGGAGGTACCGTTCTTC.